This TCR beta chain derives from a study of blood T cell repertoires in COVID-19. CDR3 length: 13 residues. Trimming removed 2 bases at V and 6 bases at J, with 10 bases between. CDR1 is ENHRY, CDR2 SYGVKD, per germline. The table came from immunoSEQ multiplex PCR; TCRdb's copy has only in-frame clones and leaves some out. Of about 320,000 clones in the sample, 90% were seen once. This sequence originates from a woman aged 30 to 39 who had been exposed to COVID-19. The sample was PBMCs or T cells enriched from blood (not recorded which). The chain employs TRBV10-3 and TRBJ1-1; D possibly corresponds to TRBD1 (5 bases). The DNA of the CDR3 is TGTGCCATCAGTGAGATCGGGGGAGCTGAAGCTTTCTTT. Translating it yields CAISEIGGAEAFF.